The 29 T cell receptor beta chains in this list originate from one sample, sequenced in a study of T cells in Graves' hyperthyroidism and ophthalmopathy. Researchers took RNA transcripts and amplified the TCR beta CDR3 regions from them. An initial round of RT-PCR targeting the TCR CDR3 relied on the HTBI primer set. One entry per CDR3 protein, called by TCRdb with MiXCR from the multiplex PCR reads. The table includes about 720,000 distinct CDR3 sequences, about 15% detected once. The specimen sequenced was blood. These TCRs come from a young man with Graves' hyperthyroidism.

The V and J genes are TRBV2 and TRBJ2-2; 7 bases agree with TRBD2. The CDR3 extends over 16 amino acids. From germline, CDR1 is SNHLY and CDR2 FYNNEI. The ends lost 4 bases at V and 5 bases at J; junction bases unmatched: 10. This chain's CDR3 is CASSGESGVRTGELFF. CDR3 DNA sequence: TGTGCCAGCAGTGGGGAGAGCGGGGTGAGGACCGGGGAGCTGTTTTTT. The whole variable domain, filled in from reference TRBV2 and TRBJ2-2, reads EPEVTQTPSHQVTQMGQEVILRCVPISNHLYFYWYRQILGQKVEFLVSFYNNEISEKSEIFDDQFSVERPDGSNFTLKIRSTKLEDSAMYFCASSGESGVRTGELFFGEGSRLTVL.

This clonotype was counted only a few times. The CDR3 DNA is TGCAGTGCTAGAAGTCTAGCGGGAATTGGAGATACGCAGTATTTT. Its protein is CSARSLAGIGDTQYF. This chain joins TRBV20-1 and TRBJ2-3; 9 bases line up with TRBD2. CDR3 length: 15 residues. Per germline, CDR1 DFQATT and CDR2 SNEGSKA (reference sequence). V lost 2 bases and J lost 5; bases outside the gene matches: 8.

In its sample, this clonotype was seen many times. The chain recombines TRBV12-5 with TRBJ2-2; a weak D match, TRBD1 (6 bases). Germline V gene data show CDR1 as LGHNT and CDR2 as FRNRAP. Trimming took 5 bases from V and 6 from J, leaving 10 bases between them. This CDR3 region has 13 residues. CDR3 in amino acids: CASGRNRAGELFF. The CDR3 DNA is TGTGCTAGTGGTAGGAACAGGGCCGGGGAGCTGTTTTTT.

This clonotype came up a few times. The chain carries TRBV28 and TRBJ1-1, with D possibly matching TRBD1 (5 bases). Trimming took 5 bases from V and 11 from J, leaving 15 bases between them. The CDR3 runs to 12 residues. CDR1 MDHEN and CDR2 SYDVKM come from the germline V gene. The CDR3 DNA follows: TGTGCCAGCAGTGGGGACCGCGTGCGTGCTTTCTTT. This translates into CASSGDRVRAFF.

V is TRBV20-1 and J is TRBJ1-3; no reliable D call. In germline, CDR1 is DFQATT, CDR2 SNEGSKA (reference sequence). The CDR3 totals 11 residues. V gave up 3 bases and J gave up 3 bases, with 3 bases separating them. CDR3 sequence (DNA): TGCAGTGCTAGGGGTGGAAACACCATATATTTT. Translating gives CSARGGNTIYF.

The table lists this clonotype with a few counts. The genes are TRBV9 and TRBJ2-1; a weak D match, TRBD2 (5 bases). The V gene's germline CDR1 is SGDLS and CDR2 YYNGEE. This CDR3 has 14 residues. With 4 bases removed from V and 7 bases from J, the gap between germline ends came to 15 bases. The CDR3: CASSPGDLWNEQFF. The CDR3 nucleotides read TGTGCCAGCAGCCCCGGGGATTTATGGAATGAGCAGTTCTTC.

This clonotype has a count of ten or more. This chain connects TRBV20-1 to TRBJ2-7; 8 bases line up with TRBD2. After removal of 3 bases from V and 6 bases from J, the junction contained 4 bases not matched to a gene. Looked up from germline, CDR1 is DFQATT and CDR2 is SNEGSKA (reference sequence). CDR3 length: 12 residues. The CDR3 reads CSASGRAGEQYF. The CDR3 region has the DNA TGCAGTGCTAGCGGGAGGGCGGGCGAGCAGTACTTC.

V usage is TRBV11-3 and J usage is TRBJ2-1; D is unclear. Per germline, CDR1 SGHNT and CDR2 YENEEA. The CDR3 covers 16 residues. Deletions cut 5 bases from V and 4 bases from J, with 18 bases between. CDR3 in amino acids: CASSAYRTKPYNEQFF. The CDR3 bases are TGTGCCAGCAGCGCATACCGGACCAAACCTTACAATGAGCAGTTCTTC.

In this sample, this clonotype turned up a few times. The CDR3 bases are TGTGCCACCAGTGATCGAGGCGGTCTAACCAGTTTCGCAGATACGCAGTATTTT. It codes for CATSDRGGLTSFADTQYF. This rearrangement joins TRBV24-1 to TRBJ2-3; D is uncertain. There are 18 residues in the CDR3. The ends were cut back, 3 bases at V and 4 bases at J, with 22 bases in the middle. CDR1 is KGHDR, CDR2 SFDVKD, per germline.

CDR3 nucleotides: TGTGCCAGCAGCGTAGCTGGGAGGACTAGCCCCCGTTTTGTCAATGAGCAGTTCTTC. Protein: CASSVAGRTSPRFVNEQFF. This sequence joins TRBV9 and TRBJ2-1; TRBD2 matches at 8 bases. This CDR3 region has 19 residues. Losses at the gene ends were 0 bases for V and 6 bases for J; bases not matched to a gene: 17. Germline V gene data show CDR1 as SGDLS and CDR2 as YYNGEE.

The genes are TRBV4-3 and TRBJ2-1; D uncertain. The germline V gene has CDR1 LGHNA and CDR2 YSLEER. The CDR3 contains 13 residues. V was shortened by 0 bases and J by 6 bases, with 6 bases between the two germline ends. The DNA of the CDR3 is TGCGCCAGCAGCCAAGATCCCGGCAATGAGCAGTTCTTC. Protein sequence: CASSQDPGNEQFF.

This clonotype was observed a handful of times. The CDR3 nucleotides are TGTGCCAGCAGTTTGATGAGGGCTGGGGCCAACGTCCTGACTTTC. This translates into CASSLMRAGANVLTF. The gene calls are TRBV27 and TRBJ2-6, with D tentatively TRBD2 (5 bases). The CDR3 is 15 residues long. V gave up 3 bases and J gave up 2 bases, with 8 bases separating them. CDR1 MNHEY and CDR2 SMNVEV come from the germline V gene (reference sequence).

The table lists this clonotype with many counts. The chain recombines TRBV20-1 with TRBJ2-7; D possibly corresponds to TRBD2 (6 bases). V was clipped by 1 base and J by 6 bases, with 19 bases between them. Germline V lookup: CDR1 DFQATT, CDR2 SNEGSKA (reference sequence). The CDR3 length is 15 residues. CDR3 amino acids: CSARAGGRSPLEQYF. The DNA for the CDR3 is TGCAGTGCTAGAGCTGGGGGGAGGTCCCCCCTCGAGCAGTACTTC.

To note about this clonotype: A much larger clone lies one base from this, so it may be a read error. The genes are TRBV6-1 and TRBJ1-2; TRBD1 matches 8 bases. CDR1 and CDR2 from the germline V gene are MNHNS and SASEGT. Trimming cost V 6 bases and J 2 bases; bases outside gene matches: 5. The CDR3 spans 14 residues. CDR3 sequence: CASSTRTGNYGYTF. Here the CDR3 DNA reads TGTGCCAGCAGCACCCGGACAGGGAACTATGGCTACACCTTC.

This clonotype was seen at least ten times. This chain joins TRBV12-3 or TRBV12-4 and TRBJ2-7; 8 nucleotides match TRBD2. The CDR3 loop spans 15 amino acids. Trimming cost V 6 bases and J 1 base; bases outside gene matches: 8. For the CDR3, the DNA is TGTGCCAGCAGCGCCGGGACTAGTAGATCCTACGAGCAGTACTTC. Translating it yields CASSAGTSRSYEQYF.

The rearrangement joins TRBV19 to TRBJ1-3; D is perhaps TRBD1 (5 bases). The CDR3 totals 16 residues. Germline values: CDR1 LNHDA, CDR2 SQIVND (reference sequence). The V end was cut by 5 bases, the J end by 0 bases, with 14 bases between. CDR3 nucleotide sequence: TGTGCCAGTAGTCTTGGACACCTCGTCTCTGGAAACACCATATATTTT. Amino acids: CASSLGHLVSGNTIYF.

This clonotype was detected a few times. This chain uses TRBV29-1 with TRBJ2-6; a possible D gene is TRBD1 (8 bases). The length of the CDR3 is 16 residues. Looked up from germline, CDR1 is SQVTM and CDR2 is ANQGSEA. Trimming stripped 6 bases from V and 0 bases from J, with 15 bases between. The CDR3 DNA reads TGCAGCGTAGTGGACAGGGACTACTCTGGGGCCAACGTCCTGACTTTC. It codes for CSVVDRDYSGANVLTF. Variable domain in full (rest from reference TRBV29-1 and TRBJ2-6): SAVISQKPSRDICQRGTSLTIQCQVDSQVTMMFWYRQQPGQSLTLIATANQGSEATYESGFVIDKFPISRPNLTFSTLTVSNMSPEDSSIYLCSVVDRDYSGANVLTFGAGSRLTVL.

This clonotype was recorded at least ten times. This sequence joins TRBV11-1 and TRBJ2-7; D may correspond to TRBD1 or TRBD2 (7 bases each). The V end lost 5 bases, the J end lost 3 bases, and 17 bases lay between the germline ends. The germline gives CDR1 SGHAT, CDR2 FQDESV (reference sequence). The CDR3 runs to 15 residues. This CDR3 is CASSRAGQPFYEQYF. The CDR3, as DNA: TGTGCCAGCAGCCGAGCGGGACAGCCTTTCTACGAGCAGTACTTC.

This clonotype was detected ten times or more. CDR3 loop: CAISEGNQPQHF. The CDR3, as DNA: TGTGCCATCAGTGAGGGGAATCAGCCCCAGCATTTT. V is TRBV10-3 and J is TRBJ1-5; D is unresolved. The CDR3 has 12 amino acids. Trimming pared 2 bases from V and 4 bases from J, leaving 3 bases between. The germline gives CDR1 ENHRY, CDR2 SYGVKD.

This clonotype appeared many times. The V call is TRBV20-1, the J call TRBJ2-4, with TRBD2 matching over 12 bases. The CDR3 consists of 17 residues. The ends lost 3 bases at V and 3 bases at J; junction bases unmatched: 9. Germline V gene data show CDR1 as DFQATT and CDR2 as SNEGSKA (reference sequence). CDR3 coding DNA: TGCAGTGCTAGGAAACCAGGACTAGCGGGGATCAAAAACATTCAGTACTTC. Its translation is CSARKPGLAGIKNIQYF.

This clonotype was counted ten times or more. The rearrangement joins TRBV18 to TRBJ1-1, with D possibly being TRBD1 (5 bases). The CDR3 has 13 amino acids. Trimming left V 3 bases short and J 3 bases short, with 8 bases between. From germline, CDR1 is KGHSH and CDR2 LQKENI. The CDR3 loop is CASSPGRDTEAFF. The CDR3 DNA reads TGTGCCAGCTCACCGGGACGGGACACTGAAGCTTTCTTT.

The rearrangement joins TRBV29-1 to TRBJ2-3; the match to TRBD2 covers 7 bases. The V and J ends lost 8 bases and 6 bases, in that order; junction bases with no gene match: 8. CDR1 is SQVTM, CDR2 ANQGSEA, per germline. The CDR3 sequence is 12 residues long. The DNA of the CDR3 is TGCAGCACGAGACTAGCAACGGATACGCAGTATTTT. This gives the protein CSTRLATDTQYF.

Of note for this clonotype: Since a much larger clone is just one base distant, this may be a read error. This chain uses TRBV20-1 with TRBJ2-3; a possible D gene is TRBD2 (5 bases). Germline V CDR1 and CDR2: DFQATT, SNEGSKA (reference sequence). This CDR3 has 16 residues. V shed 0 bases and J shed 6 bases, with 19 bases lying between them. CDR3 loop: CSARDPGNYFSDTQYF. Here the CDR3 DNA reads TGCAGTGCTAGAGATCCGGGGAACTACTTCAGCGATACGCAGTATTTT.

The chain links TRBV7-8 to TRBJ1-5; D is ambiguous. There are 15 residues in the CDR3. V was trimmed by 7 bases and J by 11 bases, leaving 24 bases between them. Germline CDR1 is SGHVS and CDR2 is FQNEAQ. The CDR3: CASTLNGGLGDAQHF. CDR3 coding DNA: TGTGCCAGCACCCTAAACGGCGGTCTGGGAGATGCCCAGCATTTT.

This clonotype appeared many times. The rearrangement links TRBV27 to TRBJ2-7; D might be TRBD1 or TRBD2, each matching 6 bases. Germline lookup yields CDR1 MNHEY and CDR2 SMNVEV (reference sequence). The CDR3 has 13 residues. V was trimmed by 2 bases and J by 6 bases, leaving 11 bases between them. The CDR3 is CASSLRWGAEQYF. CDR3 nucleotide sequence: TGTGCCAGCAGTTTACGATGGGGGGCCGAGCAGTACTTC.

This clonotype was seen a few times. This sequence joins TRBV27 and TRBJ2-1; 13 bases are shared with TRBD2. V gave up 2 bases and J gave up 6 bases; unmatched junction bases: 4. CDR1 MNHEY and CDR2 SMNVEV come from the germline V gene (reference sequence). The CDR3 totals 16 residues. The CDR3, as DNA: TGTGCCAGCAGTTTACCGGGACTAGCGGGAAGCAATGAGCAGTTCTTC. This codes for CASSLPGLAGSNEQFF.

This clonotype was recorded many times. CDR3 residues: CATDGTGGDYEQYF. CDR3 in DNA: TGTGCCACCGACGGGACAGGGGGCGACTACGAGCAGTACTTC. This chain uses TRBV6-2 or TRBV6-3 with TRBJ2-7; the match to TRBD1 covers 12 bases. The CDR3 has 14 amino acids. The germline V gene has CDR1 MNHEY and CDR2 SVGEGT. Losses at the gene ends were 10 bases for V and 3 bases for J; bases not matched to a gene: 7.

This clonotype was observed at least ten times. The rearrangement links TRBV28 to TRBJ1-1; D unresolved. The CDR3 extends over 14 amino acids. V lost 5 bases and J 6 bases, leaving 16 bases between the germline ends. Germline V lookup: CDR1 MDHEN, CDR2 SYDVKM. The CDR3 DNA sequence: TGTGCCAGCAGTCTCACAGAATGGCCCCCTGAAGCTTTCTTT. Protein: CASSLTEWPPEAFF.

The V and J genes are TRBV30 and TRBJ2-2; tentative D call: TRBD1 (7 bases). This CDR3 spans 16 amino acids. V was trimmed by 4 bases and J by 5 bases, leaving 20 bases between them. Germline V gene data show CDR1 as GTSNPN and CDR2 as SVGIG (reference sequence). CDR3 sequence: CAWKRGRTGGTGELFF. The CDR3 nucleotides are TGTGCCTGGAAGAGGGGGCGGACTGGAGGGACCGGGGAGCTGTTTTTT.